This TCR beta chain was captured by sequencing in a study of T cells in Graves' hyperthyroidism and ophthalmopathy. Amplified regions were TCR beta CDR3 sequences from RNA transcripts. A set of HTBI primers served as the primers for a first-round RT-PCR of the TCR CDR3. In TCRdb, the multiplex PCR reads were re-called with MiXCR into one record per CDR3 protein. Of fewer than 550,000 distinct CDR3 sequences in the sample, approximately 15% were seen once. This clonotype was picked up a small number of times. The CDR3 sequence is 16 residues long. Looked up from germline, CDR1 is MNHNS and CDR2 is SASEGT. With 10 bases removed from V and 2 bases from J, the gap between germline ends came to 21 bases.

The receptor comes from a woman aged 18-29 years with Graves' hyperthyroidism. The V gene is TRBV6-1, the J gene TRBJ2-1; tentatively, D is TRBD2 (7 bases). The sample comprised blood. The CDR3 here is CATQGYGGPAYNEQFF. The CDR3 coding sequence is TGTGCCACCCAGGGCTACGGGGGGCCCGCCTACAATGAGCAGTTCTTC.